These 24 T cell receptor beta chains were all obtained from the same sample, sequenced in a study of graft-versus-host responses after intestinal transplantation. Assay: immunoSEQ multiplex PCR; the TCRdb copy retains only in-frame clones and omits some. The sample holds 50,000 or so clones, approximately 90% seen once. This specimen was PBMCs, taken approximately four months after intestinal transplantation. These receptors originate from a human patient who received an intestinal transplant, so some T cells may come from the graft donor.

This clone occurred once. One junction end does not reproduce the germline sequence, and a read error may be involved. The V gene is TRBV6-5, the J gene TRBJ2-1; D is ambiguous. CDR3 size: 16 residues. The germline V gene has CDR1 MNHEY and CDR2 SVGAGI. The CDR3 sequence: CASNYHSTSSYNEQFF. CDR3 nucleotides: TGTGCCAGCAATTACCACAGCACGAGCTCCTACAATGAGCAGTTCTTC.

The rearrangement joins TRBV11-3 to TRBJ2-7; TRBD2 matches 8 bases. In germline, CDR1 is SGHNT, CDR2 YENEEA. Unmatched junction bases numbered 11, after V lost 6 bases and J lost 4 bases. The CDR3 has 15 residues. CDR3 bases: TGTGCCAGCAGTCATTCCGGGAGGGCGGAGTACGAGCAGTACTTC. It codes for CASSHSGRAEYEQYF.

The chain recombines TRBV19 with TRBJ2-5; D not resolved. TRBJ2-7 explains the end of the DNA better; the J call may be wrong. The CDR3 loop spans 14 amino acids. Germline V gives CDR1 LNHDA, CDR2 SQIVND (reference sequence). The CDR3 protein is CASSISWGSGEQYF. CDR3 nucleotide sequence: TGTGCCAGTAGTATAAGCTGGGGATCTGGCGAGCAGTACTTC.

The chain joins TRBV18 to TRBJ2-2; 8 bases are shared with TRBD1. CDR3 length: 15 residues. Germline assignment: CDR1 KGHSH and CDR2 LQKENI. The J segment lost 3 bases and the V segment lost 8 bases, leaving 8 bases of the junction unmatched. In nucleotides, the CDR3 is TGTGCCAGCCAGGACAGGGTGGTGGACACCGGGGAGCTGTTTTTT. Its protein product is CASQDRVVDTGELFF.

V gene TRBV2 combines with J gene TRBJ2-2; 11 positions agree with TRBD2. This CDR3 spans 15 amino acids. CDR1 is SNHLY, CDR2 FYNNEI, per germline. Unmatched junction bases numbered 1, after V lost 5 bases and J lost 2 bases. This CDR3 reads CASSRLAGNTGELFF. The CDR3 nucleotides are TGTGCCAGCAGTAGACTAGCGGGAAACACCGGGGAGCTGTTTTTT.

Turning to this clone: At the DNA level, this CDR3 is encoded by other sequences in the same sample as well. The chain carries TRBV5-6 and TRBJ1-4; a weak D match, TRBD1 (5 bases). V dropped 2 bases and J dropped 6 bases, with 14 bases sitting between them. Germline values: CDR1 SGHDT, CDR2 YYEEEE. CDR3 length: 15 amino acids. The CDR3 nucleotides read TGTGCCAGCAGCTTATCCCCAGGGACTGATGAAAAACTGTTTTTT. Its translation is CASSLSPGTDEKLFF.

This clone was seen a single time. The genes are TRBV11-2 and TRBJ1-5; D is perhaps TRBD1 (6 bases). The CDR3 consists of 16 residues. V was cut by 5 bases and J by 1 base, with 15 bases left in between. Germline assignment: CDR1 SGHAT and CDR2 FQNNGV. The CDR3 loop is CASSAHRVGSNQPQHF. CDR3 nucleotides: TGTGCCAGCAGCGCCCACAGGGTAGGGAGCAATCAGCCCCAGCATTTT.

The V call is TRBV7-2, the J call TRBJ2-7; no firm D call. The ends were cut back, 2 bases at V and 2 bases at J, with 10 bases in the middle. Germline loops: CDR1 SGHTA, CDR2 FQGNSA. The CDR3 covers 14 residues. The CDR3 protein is CASSLSPPPYEQYF. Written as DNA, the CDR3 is TGTGCCAGCAGCTTAAGTCCTCCTCCCTACGAGCAGTACTTC.

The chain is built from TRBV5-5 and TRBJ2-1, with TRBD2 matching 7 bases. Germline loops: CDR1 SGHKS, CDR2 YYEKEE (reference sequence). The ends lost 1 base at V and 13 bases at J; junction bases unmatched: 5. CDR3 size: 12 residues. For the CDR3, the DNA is TGTGCCAGCAGCTTGATTGGCGGGAGCCAGTTCTTC. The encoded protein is CASSLIGGSQFF.

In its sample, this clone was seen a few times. Here the CDR3 DNA reads TGTGCCAGCTCTCCGAGTCCTCAAGATACGCAGTATTTT. Its translation is CASSPSPQDTQYF. This chain joins TRBV18 and TRBJ2-3; unclear D gene. The V and J ends lost 6 bases and 5 bases respectively, with 12 bases between them. Germline loops: CDR1 KGHSH, CDR2 LQKENI. The CDR3 totals 13 residues.

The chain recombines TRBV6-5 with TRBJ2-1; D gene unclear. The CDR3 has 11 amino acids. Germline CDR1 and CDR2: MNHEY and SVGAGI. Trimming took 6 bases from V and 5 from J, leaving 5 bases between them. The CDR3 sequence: CASRKNNEQFF. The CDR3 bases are TGTGCCAGCAGAAAAAACAATGAGCAGTTCTTC.

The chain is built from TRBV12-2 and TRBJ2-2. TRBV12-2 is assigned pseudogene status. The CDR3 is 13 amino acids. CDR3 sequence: CAGPVRNTGELFF. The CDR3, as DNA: TGTGCAGGCCCCGTTAGGAACACCGGGGAGCTGTTTTTT.

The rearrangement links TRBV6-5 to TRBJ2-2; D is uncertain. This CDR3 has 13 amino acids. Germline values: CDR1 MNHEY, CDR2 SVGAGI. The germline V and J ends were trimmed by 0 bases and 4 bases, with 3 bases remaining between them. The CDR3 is CASSYSFTGELFF. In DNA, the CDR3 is TGTGCCAGCAGTTACTCGTTCACCGGGGAGCTGTTTTTT.

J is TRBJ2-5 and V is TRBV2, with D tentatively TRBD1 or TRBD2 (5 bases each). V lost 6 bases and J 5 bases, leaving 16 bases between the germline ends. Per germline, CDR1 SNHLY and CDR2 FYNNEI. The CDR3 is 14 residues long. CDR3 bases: TGTGCCAGCAGAGAGGGACCCCTTCAGGAGACCCAGTACTTC. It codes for CASREGPLQETQYF.

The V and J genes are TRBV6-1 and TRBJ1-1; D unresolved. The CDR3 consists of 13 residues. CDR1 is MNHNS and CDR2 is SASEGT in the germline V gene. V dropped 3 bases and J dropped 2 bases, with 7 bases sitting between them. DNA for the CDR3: TGTGCCAGCAGTGACAGAGATAACACTGAAGCTTTCTTT. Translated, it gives CASSDRDNTEAFF.

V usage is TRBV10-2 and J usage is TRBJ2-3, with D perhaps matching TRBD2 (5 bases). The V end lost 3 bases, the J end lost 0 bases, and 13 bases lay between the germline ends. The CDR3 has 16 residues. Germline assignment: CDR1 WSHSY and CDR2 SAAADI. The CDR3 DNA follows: TGCGCCAGCAGTGAACGGCGGGCCTCTAGCACAGATACGCAGTATTTT. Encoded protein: CASSERRASSTDTQYF.

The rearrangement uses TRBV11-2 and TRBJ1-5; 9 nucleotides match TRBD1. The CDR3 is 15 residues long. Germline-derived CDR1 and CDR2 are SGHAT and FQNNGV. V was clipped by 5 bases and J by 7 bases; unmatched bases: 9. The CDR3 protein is CASSPGQGIRQPQHF. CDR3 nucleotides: TGTGCCAGCAGCCCGGGACAGGGTATTCGGCAGCCCCAGCATTTT.

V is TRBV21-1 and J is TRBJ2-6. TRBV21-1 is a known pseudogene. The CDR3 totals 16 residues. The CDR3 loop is CASLGFRHSGANVLTF. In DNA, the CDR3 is TGTGCCAGTTTGGGGTTTAGGCACTCTGGGGCCAACGTCCTGACTTTC.

This CDR3 is CASSRDSTGELFF. The CDR3 DNA is TGTGCCAGCAGCCGGGACTCGACCGGGGAGCTGTTTTTT. The J gene is TRBJ2-2, the V gene TRBV7-9; D might be TRBD2 (6 bases). CDR3 length equals 13 residues. The ends were cut back, 5 bases at V and 5 bases at J, with 9 bases in the middle. Per germline, CDR1 SEHNR and CDR2 FQNEAQ (reference sequence).

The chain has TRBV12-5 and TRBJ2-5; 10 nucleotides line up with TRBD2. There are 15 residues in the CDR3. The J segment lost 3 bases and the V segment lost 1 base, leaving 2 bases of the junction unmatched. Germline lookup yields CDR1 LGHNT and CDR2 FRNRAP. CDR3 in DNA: TGTGCTAGTGGTTTGGGGCTAGCGGGGGAAGAGACCCAGTACTTC. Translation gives CASGLGLAGEETQYF.

In DNA form, the CDR3 reads TGTGCCAGCAGTCCACAGAATTCACCCCTCCACTTT. This gives the protein CASSPQNSPLHF. The rearrangement links TRBV7-9 to TRBJ1-6; D gene uncertain. V was cut by 6 bases and J by 7 bases, with 7 bases left in between. There are 12 residues in the CDR3. CDR1 and CDR2 (germline): SEHNR, FQNEAQ (reference sequence).

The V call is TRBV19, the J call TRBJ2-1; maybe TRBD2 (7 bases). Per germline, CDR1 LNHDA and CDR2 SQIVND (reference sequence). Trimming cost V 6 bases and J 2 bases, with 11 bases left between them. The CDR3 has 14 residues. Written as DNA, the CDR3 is TGTGCCAGTAGGGGGGGGGCCGCCTACAATGAGCAGTTCTTC. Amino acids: CASRGGAAYNEQFF.

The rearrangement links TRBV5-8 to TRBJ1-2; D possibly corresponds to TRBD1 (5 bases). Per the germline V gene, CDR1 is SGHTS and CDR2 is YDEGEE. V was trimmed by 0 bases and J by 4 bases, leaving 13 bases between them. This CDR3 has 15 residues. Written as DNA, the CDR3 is TGTGCCAGCAGCTTGGATCAGGGAGTAGGCTATGGCTACACCTTC. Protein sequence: CASSLDQGVGYGYTF.

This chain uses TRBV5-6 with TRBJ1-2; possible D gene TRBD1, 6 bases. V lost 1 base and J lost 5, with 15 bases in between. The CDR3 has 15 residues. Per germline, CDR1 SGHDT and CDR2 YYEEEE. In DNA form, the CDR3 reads TGTGCCAGCAGCTTGTGGGGGCTCAATGGGTATGGCTACACCTTC. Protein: CASSLWGLNGYGYTF. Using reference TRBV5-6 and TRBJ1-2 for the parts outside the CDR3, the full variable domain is DAGVTQSPTHLIKTRGQQVTLRCSPKSGHDTVSWYQQALGQGPQFIFQYYEEEERQRGNFPDRFSGHQFPNYSSELNVNALLLGDSALYLCASSLWGLNGYGYTFGSGTRLTVV.